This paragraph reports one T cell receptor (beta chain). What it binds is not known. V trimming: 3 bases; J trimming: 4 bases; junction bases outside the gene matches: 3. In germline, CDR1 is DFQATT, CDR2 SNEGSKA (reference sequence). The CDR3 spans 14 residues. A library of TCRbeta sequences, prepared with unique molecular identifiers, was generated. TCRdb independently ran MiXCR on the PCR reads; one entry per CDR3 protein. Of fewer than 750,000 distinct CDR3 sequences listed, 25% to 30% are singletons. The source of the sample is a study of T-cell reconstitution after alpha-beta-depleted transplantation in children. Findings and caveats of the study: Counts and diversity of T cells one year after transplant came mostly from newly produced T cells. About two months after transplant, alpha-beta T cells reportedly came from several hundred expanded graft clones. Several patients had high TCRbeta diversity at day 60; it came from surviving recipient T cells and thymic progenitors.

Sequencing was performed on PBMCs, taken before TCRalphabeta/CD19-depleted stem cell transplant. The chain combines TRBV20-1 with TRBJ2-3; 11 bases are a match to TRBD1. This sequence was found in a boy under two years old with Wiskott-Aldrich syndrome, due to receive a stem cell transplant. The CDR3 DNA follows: TGCAGTGCTAGTCGGGGACAGGGGGCAGATACGCAGTATTTT. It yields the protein CSASRGQGADTQYF.